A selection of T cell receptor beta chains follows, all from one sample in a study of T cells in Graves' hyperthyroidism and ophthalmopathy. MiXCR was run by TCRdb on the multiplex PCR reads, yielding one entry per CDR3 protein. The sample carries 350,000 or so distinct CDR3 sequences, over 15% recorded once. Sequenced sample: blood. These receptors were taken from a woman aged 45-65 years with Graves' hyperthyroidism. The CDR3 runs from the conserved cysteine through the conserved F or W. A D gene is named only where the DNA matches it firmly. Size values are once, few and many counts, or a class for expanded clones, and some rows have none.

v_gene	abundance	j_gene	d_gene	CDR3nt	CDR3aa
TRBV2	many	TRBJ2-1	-	TGTGCCAGCAGACCCTACTTTTCGACAGCGGACATCGACAATGAGCAGTTCTTC	CASRPYFSTADIDNEQFF
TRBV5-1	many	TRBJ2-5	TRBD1	TGCGCCAGCAGCTTGGGAGGGACAGGAACGGAGACCCAGTACTTC	CASSLGGTGTETQYF
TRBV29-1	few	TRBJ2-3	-	TGCAGCGTTGGTTATCCCCCTGGGGTAGATACGCAGTATTTT	CSVGYPPGVDTQYF
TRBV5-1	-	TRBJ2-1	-	TGCGCCAGCAGCTTTGGGCCGTCCTACAATGAGCAGTTCTTC	CASSFGPSYNEQFF
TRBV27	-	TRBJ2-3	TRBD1	TGTGCCAGCGGGCCAGGGGACAGTTCAGATACGCAGTATTTT	CASGPGDSSDTQYF
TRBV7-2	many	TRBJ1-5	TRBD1	TGTGCCAGCAGCAGCACACAGGGGGCATACAATCAGCCCCAGCATTTT	CASSSTQGAYNQPQHF
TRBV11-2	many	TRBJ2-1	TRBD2	TGTGCCAGCAGCATCCATAGCGGGGGCAATTACAATGAGCAGTTCTTC	CASSIHSGGNYNEQFF
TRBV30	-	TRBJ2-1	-	TGTGCCTGGAGTAGCTCCTACAATGAGCAGTTCTTC	CAWSSSYNEQFF
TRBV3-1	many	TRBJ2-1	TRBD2	TGTGCCAGCAGCCAAGATCTGGGGACTAGCGGGAGGACCGTCTACAATGAGCAGTTCTTC	CASSQDLGTSGRTVYNEQFF
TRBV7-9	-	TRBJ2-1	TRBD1	TGTGCCAGCAGCTTCCGGACAGGGAGATTCGCTGAGCAGTTCTTC	CASSFRTGRFAEQFF
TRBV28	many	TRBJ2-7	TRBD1	TGTGCCAGCAGTTTACCGGGACAGGGGGCTTACGAGCAGTACTTC	CASSLPGQGAYEQYF
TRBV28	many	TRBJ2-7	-	TGTGCCAGCAGTTTTCCAGGGGGGTCCTACGAGCAGTACTTC	CASSFPGGSYEQYF
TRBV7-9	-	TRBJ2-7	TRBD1	TGTGCCAGCAGCGCCCCAGGGGGAAGCTACGAGCAGTACTTC	CASSAPGGSYEQYF
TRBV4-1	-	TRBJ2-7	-	TGCGCCAGCAGCCAAGTTGCGGGACCCTACGAGCAGTACTTC	CASSQVAGPYEQYF
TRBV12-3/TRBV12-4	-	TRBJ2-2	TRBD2	TGTGCCAGCAGTTTAGGGCTAGCGGGGGAGACCGGGGAGCTGTTTTTT	CASSLGLAGETGELFF
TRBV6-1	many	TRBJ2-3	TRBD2	TGTGCCAGCACCCCGGCCCGCGGGGGGGCCGGCACAGATACGCAGTATTTT	CASTPARGGAGTDTQYF
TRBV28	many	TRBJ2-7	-	TGTGCCAGCAGTTTAAGGGGCGGGACCTACGAGCAGTACTTC	CASSLRGGTYEQYF
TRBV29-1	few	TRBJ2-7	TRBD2	TGCAGCGTTAATAGCGGGAGGTCAAACTACGAGCAGTACTTC	CSVNSGRSNYEQYF
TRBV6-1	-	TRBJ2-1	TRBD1	TGTGCCAGCCGCTCCCGGGGCGGGACAGGCTACAATGAGCAGTTCTTC	CASRSRGGTGYNEQFF
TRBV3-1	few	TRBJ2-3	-	TGTGCCAGCAGCCTGGGCCCACCAGATACGCAGTATTTT	CASSLGPPDTQYF
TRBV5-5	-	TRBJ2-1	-	TGTGCCAGCAGCCCCACACCCCCGGACAATGAGCAGTTCTTC	CASSPTPPDNEQFF
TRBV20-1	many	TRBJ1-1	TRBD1	TGCAGTGCTAGGCGGGGACAGCTAGACACTGAAGCTTTCTTT	CSARRGQLDTEAFF